What follows are 24 T cell receptor beta chains derived from one specimen sequenced in a study of shared clonotypes between healthy human individuals (dated by TCRdb to 2018 to 2021). The library was built by means of the immunoSEQ multiplex PCR assay. Drawn from immuneACCESS, this table holds only the in-frame rearrangements with V and J called that TCRdb kept. Clones are partly lost; checked studies trace under half to an unresolved V gene and leave the rest unexplained. This sample is represented by about 990,000 clones; more than 75% of them were singletons. The top ten hold around 0.61% of the sample. Sequences were obtained from memory CD4+ T cells from PBMCs. The sample's cell subset or site label, decoded: CD45RA-negative fraction. These receptors were collected from a man aged 18 to 30 in good health. Some clones in this sample may be carry-over from other donors' samples.

The V gene is TRBV18, the J gene TRBJ1-2, with 9 bases matching TRBD1. V dropped 1 base and J dropped 8; count of bases not matched to a gene: 8. Germline V gives CDR1 KGHSH, CDR2 LQKENI. The CDR3 length is 15 residues. The CDR3 nucleotides are TGTGCCAGCTCACCACTGGACAGGGGACTTACGGGCTACACCTTC. It codes for CASSPLDRGLTGYTF.

Comment on this clone: A much larger clone lies a single base off, so this may be a read error. CDR3 amino acids: CASSLDDYEQYF. As DNA, the CDR3 is TGCGCCAGCAGCTTGGACGACTACGAGCAGTACTTC. The genes are TRBV5-1 and TRBJ2-7; D unresolved. Germline V gives CDR1 SGHRS, CDR2 YFSETQ. This CDR3 spans 12 amino acids. V was cut by 0 bases and J by 3 bases, with 4 bases left in between.

The sample holds a few counts of this clone. The chain couples TRBV6-1 to TRBJ2-3; 7 bases are a match to TRBD2. CDR1 is MNHNS, CDR2 SASEGT, per germline. Unmatched junction bases numbered 6, after V lost 8 bases and J lost 4 bases. The CDR3 runs to 13 residues. The CDR3 region has the DNA TGTGCCAGCCTGGTCCGGGGGGCAGATACGCAGTATTTT. Protein product: CASLVRGADTQYF.

This chain uses TRBV5-6 with TRBJ2-7, with D possibly TRBD1 on 6 matching bases. Trimming removed 3 bases at V and 4 bases at J, with 17 bases between. Germline CDR1 is SGHDT and CDR2 is YYEEEE. This CDR3 spans 15 amino acids. This chain's CDR3 is CASSSRDRTTYEQYF. CDR3 nucleotides: TGTGCCAGCAGCTCCCGAGACAGGACCACATACGAGCAGTACTTC. The full variable domain, its missing parts supplied by reference TRBV5-6 and TRBJ2-7, is DAGVTQSPTHLIKTRGQQVTLRCSPKSGHDTVSWYQQALGQGPQFIFQYYEEEERQRGNFPDRFSGHQFPNYSSELNVNALLLGDSALYLCASSSRDRTTYEQYFGPGTRLTVT.

The rearrangement uses TRBV30 and TRBJ2-2, with D hard to call. This CDR3 is built from 12 residues. V was clipped by 3 bases and J by 2 bases, with 4 bases between them. CDR1 and CDR2 from the germline V gene are GTSNPN and SVGIG (reference sequence). The CDR3, as DNA: TGTGCCTGGAGGATCAACACCGGGGAGCTGTTTTTT. Translating it yields CAWRINTGELFF. The variable domain in full, with the rest retrieved from reference TRBV30 and TRBJ2-2, is SQTIHQWPATLVQPVGSPLSLECTVEGTSNPNLYWYRQAAGRGLQLLFYSVGIGQISSEVPQNLSASRPQDRQFILSSKKLLLSDSGFYLCAWRINTGELFFGEGSRLTVL.

This chain connects TRBV15 to TRBJ2-5; D unresolved. This CDR3 has 14 residues. CDR1 is LNHNV and CDR2 is YYDKDF in the germline V gene (reference sequence). Trimming took 2 bases from V and 5 from J, leaving 12 bases between them. CDR3 loop: CATSRLNRDETQYF. The CDR3 region has the DNA TGTGCCACCAGCAGACTTAATCGAGATGAGACCCAGTACTTC.

This chain uses TRBV2 with TRBJ1-3; TRBD1 agrees at 9 bases. V trimming: 6 bases; J trimming: 4 bases; junction bases outside the gene matches: 7. The CDR3 runs to 15 residues. Germline assignment: CDR1 SNHLY and CDR2 FYNNEI. CDR3 loop: CASSGGDRDGNTIYF. Written as DNA, the CDR3 is TGTGCCAGCAGCGGGGGGGACAGGGACGGAAACACCATATATTTT.

This chain joins TRBV2 and TRBJ2-5; tentative D call: TRBD2 (6 bases). Germline CDR1 reads SNHLY; CDR2 reads FYNNEI. The CDR3 runs to 16 residues. Trimming removed 2 bases at V and 5 bases at J, with 18 bases between. The CDR3 bases are TGTGCCAGCAGTGAATTAAAGCTGAGCGGGTGGGAGACCCAGTACTTC. As protein: CASSELKLSGWETQYF.

The J gene is TRBJ1-1, the V gene TRBV5-6; 9 nucleotides line up with TRBD1. This CDR3 comprises 15 residues. Germline values: CDR1 SGHDT, CDR2 YYEEEE. J lost 10 bases, V lost 2 bases, and 12 bases had no gene match. The CDR3 sequence: CASSFGQGIGSGAFF. CDR3 in DNA: TGTGCCAGCAGCTTTGGACAGGGGATAGGAAGTGGAGCTTTCTTT.

The chain has TRBV20-1 and TRBJ2-7; D remains unclear. Germline lookup yields CDR1 DFQATT and CDR2 SNEGSKA (reference sequence). The germline V and J ends were trimmed by 4 bases and 9 bases, with 13 bases remaining between them. This CDR3 is 11 amino acids long. The CDR3 DNA reads TGCAGTGCTACCACGAGAGGCGGGCAGTACTTC. Protein sequence: CSATTRGGQYF.

The chain uses TRBV18 and TRBJ1-2; D is uncertain. This CDR3 is built from 15 residues. Trimming shortened V by 1 base and J by 2 bases, and 11 bases separated the two germline ends. Looked up from germline, CDR1 is KGHSH and CDR2 is LQKENI. In nucleotides, the CDR3 is TGTGCCAGCTCACCACAGAGGGTTGTCAACTATGGCTACACCTTC. It specifies CASSPQRVVNYGYTF.

The chain uses TRBV28 and TRBJ1-2; 11 positions agree with TRBD1. With 4 bases clipped from V and 3 bases from J, the junction kept 7 bases outside the gene matches. CDR3 length: 16 residues. CDR1 is MDHEN, CDR2 SYDVKM, per germline. The DNA of the CDR3 is TGTGCCAGCAGTTCACCGGGACAGGGGGGGGACTATGGCTACACCTTC. The encoded protein is CASSSPGQGGDYGYTF.

The rearrangement uses TRBV5-1 and TRBJ1-1, with 11 bases fitting TRBD1. CDR3 size: 16 residues. Trimming cost V 4 bases and J 4 bases; bases outside gene matches: 9. Germline V gene sequence: CDR1 SGHRS, CDR2 YFSETQ. This chain's CDR3 is CASSGGTGGSGTEAFF. DNA for the CDR3: TGCGCCAGCAGCGGAGGGACAGGGGGTAGCGGCACTGAAGCTTTCTTT.

The V and J genes are TRBV27 and TRBJ1-3; tentatively, D is TRBD1 (5 bases). Germline V gives CDR1 MNHEY, CDR2 SMNVEV (reference sequence). V lost 2 bases and J lost 4, with 6 bases in between. The CDR3 is made up of 13 amino acids. The chain's CDR3 is CASSLKGGNTIYF. CDR3 DNA: TGTGCCAGCAGTTTAAAGGGGGGAAACACCATATATTTT.

The V and J genes are TRBV27 and TRBJ2-2; 8 bases map to TRBD2. Germline CDR1 is MNHEY and CDR2 is SMNVEV (reference sequence). With V trimmed by 3 bases and J by 5 bases, 11 bases remained unmatched. There are 17 residues in the CDR3. CDR3 protein: CASSLLGAGENTGELFF. In DNA, the CDR3 is TGTGCCAGCAGTTTGCTTGGAGCGGGAGAGAATACCGGGGAGCTGTTTTTT.

The rearrangement joins TRBV28 to TRBJ2-7, with D perhaps TRBD1 (5 bases). Germline lookup yields CDR1 MDHEN and CDR2 SYDVKM. The CDR3 has 14 residues. V was trimmed by 7 bases and J by 2 bases, leaving 15 bases between them. The CDR3 DNA reads as TGTGCCAGCAACGTTCTAGGGGAACCCTACGAGCAGTACTTC. It codes for CASNVLGEPYEQYF.

This clone appeared a few times. The chain carries TRBV28 and TRBJ1-2, with D maybe TRBD1 (5 bases). CDR3 length: 13 residues. In germline, CDR1 is MDHEN, CDR2 SYDVKM. V lost 7 bases to trimming and J lost 11 bases, with 20 bases between them. The DNA of the CDR3 is TGTGCCAGCACCTTCGATCGAGACCGGGGGTACACCTTC. Residues: CASTFDRDRGYTF.

The chain is built from TRBV5-8 and TRBJ1-2, with 11 bases lining up with TRBD1. There are 15 residues in the CDR3. Looked up from germline, CDR1 is SGHTS and CDR2 is YDEGEE. V lost 0 bases to trimming and J lost 6 bases; unmatched junction nucleotides: 4. The CDR3 DNA is TGTGCCAGCAGCTTGGCGGACAGGGGGCCCCATGGCTACACCTTC. Protein product: CASSLADRGPHGYTF.

This clone was recorded once. The chain uses TRBV6-5 and TRBJ2-3; a possible D gene is TRBD2 (6 bases). CDR1 is MNHEY, CDR2 SVGAGI, per germline. With 8 bases removed from V and 1 base from J, the gap between germline ends came to 16 bases. The CDR3 totals 15 residues. In nucleotides, the CDR3 is TGTGCCAGCGGGAGAAAGGGAGGACGCACAGATACGCAGTATTTT. This translates into CASGRKGGRTDTQYF.

The chain has TRBV5-1 and TRBJ2-7, with 10 bases identical to TRBD1. Trimming cost V 4 bases and J 3 bases; bases outside gene matches: 4. The CDR3 sequence is 14 residues long. CDR1 is SGHRS, CDR2 YFSETQ, per germline. CDR3 loop: CASSERDRGYEQYF. In DNA, the CDR3 is TGCGCCAGCAGCGAACGGGACAGGGGCTACGAGCAGTACTTC.

This clone occurred a few times. This chain uses TRBV5-1 with TRBJ2-2; TRBD1 or TRBD2 may be the D gene (6 bases each). CDR1 and CDR2 (germline): SGHRS, YFSETQ. V lost 4 bases and J lost 6, with 19 bases in between. There are 16 residues in the CDR3. The CDR3 is CASSRQVGGEAGELFF. In DNA, the CDR3 is TGCGCCAGCAGCCGCCAAGTGGGGGGCGAGGCCGGGGAGCTGTTTTTT.

The genes are TRBV5-4 and TRBJ1-1; 8 bases align to TRBD1. The CDR3 covers 14 residues. Germline V gene lookup returns CDR1 SGHNT and CDR2 YYREEE (reference sequence). The J segment lost 6 bases and the V segment lost 3 bases, leaving 7 bases of the junction unmatched. The CDR3 nucleotides are TGTGCCAGCAGCTATCCTGACAGGGGAGCTGAAGCTTTCTTT. As protein: CASSYPDRGAEAFF.

This rearrangement joins TRBV5-1 to TRBJ2-6; the D gene is possibly TRBD1 (5 bases). CDR1 and CDR2 (germline): SGHRS, YFSETQ. CDR3 length: 18 amino acids. Trimming left V 4 bases short and J 1 base short, with 18 bases between. The CDR3 here is CASSQTTVFSSGANVLTF. DNA for the CDR3: TGCGCCAGCAGCCAAACGACAGTGTTCTCTTCTGGGGCCAACGTCCTGACTTTC.

V is TRBV7-2 and J is TRBJ2-2; perhaps TRBD1 as D (6 bases). Germline assignment: CDR1 SGHTA and CDR2 FQGNSA. This CDR3 contains 15 residues. Trimming removed 4 bases at V and 7 bases at J, with 16 bases between. CDR3 sequence reads: CASSSKQGSRGELFF. DNA of the CDR3: TGTGCCAGCAGCTCTAAACAGGGAAGTCGCGGGGAGCTGTTTTTT.